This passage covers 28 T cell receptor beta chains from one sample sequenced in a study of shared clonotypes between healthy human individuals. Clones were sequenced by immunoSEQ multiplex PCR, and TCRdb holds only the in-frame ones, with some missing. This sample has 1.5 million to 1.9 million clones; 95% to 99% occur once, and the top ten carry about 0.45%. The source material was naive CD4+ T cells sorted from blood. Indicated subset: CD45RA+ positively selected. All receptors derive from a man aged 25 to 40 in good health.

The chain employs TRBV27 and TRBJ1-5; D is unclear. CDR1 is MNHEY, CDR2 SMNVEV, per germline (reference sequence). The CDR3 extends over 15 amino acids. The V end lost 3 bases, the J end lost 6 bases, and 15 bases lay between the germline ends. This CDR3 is CASSFTSLRSQPQHF. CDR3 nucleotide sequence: TGTGCCAGCAGTTTTACATCCTTACGAAGTCAGCCCCAGCATTTT.

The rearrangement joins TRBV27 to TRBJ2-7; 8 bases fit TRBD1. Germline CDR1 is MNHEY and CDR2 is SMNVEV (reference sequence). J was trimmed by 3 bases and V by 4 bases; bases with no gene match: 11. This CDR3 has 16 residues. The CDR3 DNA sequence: TGTGCCAGCAGTTCCCCGGACAGGGCTAGCGACTACGAGCAGTACTTC. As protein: CASSSPDRASDYEQYF.

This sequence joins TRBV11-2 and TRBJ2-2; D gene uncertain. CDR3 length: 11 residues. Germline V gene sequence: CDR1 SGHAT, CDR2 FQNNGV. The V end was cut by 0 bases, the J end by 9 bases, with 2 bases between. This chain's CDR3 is CASSLDRELFF. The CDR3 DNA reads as TGTGCCAGCAGCTTAGATAGGGAGCTGTTTTTT.

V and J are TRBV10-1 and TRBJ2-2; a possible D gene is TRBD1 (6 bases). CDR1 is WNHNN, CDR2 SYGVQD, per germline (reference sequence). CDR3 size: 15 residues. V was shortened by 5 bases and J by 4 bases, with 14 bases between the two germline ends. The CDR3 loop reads CASSPQGSGTGELFF. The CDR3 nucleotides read TGCGCCAGCAGTCCACAGGGTTCGGGCACCGGGGAGCTGTTTTTT.

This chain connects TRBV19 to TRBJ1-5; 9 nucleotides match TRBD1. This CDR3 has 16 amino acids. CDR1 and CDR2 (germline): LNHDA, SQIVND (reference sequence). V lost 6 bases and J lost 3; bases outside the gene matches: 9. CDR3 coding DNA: TGTGCCAGTAGGGACAGGGACAGGGCCTCCAATCAGCCCCAGCATTTT. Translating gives CASRDRDRASNQPQHF. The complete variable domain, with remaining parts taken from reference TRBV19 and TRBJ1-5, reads DGGITQSPKYLFRKEGQNVTLSCEQNLNHDAMYWYRQDPGQGLRLIYYSQIVNDFQKGDIAEGYSVSREKKESFPLTVTSAQKNPTAFYLCASRDRDRASNQPQHFGDGTRLSIL.

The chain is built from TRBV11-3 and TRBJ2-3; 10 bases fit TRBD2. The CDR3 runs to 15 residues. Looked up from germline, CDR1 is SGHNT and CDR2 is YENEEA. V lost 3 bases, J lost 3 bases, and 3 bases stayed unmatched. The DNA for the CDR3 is TGTGCCAGCAGCTTTTCAGCGGGAGGGACAGATACGCAGTATTTT. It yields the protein CASSFSAGGTDTQYF.

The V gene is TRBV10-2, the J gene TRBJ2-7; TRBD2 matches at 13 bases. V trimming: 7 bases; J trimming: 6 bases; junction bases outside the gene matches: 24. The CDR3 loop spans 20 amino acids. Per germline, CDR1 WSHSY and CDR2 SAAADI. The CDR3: CASTSFRGRTSGSASTEQYF. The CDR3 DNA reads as TGCGCCAGCACCTCCTTCCGAGGGAGGACTAGCGGGAGTGCCTCTACCGAGCAGTACTTC.

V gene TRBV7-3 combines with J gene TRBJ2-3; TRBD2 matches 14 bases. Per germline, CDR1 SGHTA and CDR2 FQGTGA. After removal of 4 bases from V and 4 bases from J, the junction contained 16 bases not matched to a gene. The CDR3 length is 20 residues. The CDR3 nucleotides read TGTGCCAGCAGCTACAGAGGGACTAGCGGGAGTCGGGGGTTTGCAGATACGCAGTATTTT. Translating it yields CASSYRGTSGSRGFADTQYF.

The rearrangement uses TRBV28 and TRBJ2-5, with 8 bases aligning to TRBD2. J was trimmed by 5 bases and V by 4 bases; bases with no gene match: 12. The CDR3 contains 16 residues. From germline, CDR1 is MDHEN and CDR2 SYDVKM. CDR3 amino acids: CASSSFEREGRETQYF. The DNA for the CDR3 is TGTGCCAGCAGTTCCTTCGAACGGGAGGGCCGGGAGACCCAGTACTTC.

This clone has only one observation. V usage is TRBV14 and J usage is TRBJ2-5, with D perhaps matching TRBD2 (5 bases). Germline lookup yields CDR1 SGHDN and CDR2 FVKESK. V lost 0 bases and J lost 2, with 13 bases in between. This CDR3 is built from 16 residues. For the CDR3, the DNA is TGTGCCAGCAGCCAAGATGGAGGTGTAGGGCAAGAGACCCAGTACTTC. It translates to CASSQDGGVGQETQYF.

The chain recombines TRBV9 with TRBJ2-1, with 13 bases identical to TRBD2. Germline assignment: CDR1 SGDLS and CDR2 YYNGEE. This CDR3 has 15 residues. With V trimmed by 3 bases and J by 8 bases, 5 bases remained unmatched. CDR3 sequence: CASSAGLAGVDEQFF. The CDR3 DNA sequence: TGTGCCAGCAGCGCCGGACTAGCGGGAGTCGATGAGCAGTTCTTC.

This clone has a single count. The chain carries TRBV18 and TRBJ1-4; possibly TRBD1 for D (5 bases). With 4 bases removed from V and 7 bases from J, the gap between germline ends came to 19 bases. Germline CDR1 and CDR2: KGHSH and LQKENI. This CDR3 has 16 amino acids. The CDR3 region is CASSLDRQGAGEKLFF. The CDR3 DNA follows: TGTGCCAGCTCACTAGACCGGCAGGGAGCAGGTGAAAAACTGTTTTTT.

CDR3 in amino acids: CASSLLAGSDTQYF. In DNA, the CDR3 is TGCGCCAGCAGTCTTCTAGCGGGGTCGGATACGCAGTATTTT. The chain uses TRBV5-1 and TRBJ2-3; 9 bases line up with TRBD2. V gave up 5 bases and J gave up 6 bases; unmatched junction bases: 7. Germline V gives CDR1 SGHRS, CDR2 YFSETQ. This CDR3 spans 14 amino acids.

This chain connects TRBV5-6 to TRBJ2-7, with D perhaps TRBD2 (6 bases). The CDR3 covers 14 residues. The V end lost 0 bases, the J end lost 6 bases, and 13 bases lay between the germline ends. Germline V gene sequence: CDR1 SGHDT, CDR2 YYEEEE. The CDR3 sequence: CASSLVSGESEQYF. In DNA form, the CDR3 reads TGTGCCAGCAGCTTGGTTAGCGGAGAGTCCGAGCAGTACTTC.

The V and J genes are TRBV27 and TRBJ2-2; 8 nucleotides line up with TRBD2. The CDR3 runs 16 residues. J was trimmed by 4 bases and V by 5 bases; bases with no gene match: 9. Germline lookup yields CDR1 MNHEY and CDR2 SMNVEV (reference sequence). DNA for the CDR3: TGTGCCAGCAGTGTAAGACTAGCGAGCTCCACCGGGGAGCTGTTTTTT. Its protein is CASSVRLASSTGELFF.

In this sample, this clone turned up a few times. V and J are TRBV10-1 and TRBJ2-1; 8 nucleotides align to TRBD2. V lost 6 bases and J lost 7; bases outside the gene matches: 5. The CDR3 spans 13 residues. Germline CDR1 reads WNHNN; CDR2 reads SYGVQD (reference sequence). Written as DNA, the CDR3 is TGCGCCAGCAGCCCCGGGACTAGAAATGAGCAGTTCTTC. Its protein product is CASSPGTRNEQFF.

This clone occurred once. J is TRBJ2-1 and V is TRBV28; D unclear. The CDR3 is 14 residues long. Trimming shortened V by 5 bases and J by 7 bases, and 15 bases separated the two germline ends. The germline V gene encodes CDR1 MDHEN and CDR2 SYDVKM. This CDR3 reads CASSTQRVRNEQFF. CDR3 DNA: TGTGCCAGCAGTACCCAACGGGTCAGAAATGAGCAGTTCTTC.

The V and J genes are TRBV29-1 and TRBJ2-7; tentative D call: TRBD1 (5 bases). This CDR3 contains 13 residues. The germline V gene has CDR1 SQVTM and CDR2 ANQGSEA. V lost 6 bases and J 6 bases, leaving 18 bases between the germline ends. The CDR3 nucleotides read TGCAGCGTCGTAGACAGTAGGTTCTCCGAGCAGTACTTC. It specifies CSVVDSRFSEQYF.

The CDR3 loop reads CSVALLAGATGELFF. CDR3 sequence (DNA): TGCAGCGTCGCGTTACTAGCGGGAGCTACCGGGGAGCTGTTTTTT. The chain employs TRBV29-1 and TRBJ2-2; 11 bases are shared with TRBD2. Losses at the gene ends were 6 bases for V and 5 bases for J; bases not matched to a gene: 8. This CDR3 spans 15 amino acids. Germline CDR1 is SQVTM and CDR2 is ANQGSEA.

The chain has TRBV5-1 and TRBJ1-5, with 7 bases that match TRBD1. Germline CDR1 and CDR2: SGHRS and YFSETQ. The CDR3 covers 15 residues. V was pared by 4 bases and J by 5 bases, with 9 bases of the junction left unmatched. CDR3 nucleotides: TGCGCCAGCAGCCTCATGACAGGGAGCGATCAGCCCCAGCATTTT. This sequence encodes CASSLMTGSDQPQHF.

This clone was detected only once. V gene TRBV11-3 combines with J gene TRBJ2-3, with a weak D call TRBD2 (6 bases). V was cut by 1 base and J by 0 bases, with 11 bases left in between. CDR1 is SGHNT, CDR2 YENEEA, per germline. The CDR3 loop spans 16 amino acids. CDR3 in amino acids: CASSLGLSGSTDTQYF. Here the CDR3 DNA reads TGTGCCAGCAGCTTAGGGTTAAGCGGGAGCACAGATACGCAGTATTTT.

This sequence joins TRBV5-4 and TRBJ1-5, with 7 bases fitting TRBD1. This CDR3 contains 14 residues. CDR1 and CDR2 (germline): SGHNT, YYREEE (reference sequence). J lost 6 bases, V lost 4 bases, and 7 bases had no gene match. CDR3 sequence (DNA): TGTGCCAGCAGCAATGGACAGGCTGGTCAGCCCCAGCATTTT. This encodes CASSNGQAGQPQHF.

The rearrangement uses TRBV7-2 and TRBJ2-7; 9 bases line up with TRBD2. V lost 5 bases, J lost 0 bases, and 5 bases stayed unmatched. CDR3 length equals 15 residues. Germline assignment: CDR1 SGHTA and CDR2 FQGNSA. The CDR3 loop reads CASSPTSGNSYEQYF. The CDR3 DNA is TGTGCCAGCAGCCCGACTAGCGGCAACTCCTACGAGCAGTACTTC. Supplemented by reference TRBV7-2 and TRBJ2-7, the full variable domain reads GAGVSQSPSNKVTEKGKDVELRCDPISGHTALYWYRQSLGQGLEFLIYFQGNSAPDKSGLPSDRFSAERTGGSVSTLTIQRTQQEDSAVYLCASSPTSGNSYEQYFGPGTRLTVT.

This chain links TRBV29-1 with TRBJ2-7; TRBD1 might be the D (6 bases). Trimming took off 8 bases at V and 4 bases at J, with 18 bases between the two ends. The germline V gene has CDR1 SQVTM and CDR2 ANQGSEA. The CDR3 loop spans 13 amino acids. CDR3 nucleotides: TGCAGCTTTGGGGCAGGGGTGGCGTACGAGCAGTACTTC. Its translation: CSFGAGVAYEQYF.

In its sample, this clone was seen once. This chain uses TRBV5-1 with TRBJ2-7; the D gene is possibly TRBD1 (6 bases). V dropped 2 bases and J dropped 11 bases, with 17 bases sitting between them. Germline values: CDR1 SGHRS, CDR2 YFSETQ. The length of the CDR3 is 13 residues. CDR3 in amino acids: CASSLSQQGLEYF. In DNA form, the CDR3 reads TGCGCCAGCAGCTTATCCCAACAGGGCTTGGAGTACTTC.

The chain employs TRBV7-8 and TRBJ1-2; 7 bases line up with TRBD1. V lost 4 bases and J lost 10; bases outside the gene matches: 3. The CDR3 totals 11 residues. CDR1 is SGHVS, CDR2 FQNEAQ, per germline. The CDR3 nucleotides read TGTGCCAGCAGCTCACAGGGGACCTACACCTTC. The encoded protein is CASSSQGTYTF.

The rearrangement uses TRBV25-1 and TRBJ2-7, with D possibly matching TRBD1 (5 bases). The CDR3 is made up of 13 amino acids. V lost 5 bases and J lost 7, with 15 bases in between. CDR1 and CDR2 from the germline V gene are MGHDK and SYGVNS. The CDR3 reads CASSFRETREQYF. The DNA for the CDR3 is TGTGCCAGCAGTTTCAGGGAAACTCGGGAGCAGTACTTC.

The CDR3 DNA reads TGTGCCAGTAGTATTAGGGGGGACATAGCTAATGAGCAGTTCTTC. Translated, it gives CASSIRGDIANEQFF. V and J are TRBV19 and TRBJ2-1; either TRBD1 or TRBD2 may supply D (6 bases each). V shed 3 bases and J shed 7 bases, with 16 bases lying between them. Germline V gene lookup returns CDR1 LNHDA and CDR2 SQIVND (reference sequence). The CDR3 is 15 residues long.